The clone carrying this TCR beta chain turned up a few times. Its antigen is unknown. The source of the sample is a study of T-cell memory formation after mild COVID-19. MiXCR, applied by TCRdb to the 5' RACE reads, yields one record per CDR3 protein. Of around 150,000 distinct CDR3 sequences in the sample, approximately 14% were seen once. General study findings and limits: Among contracting clones, CD4+ were mainly CM/EM and CD8+ enriched in EMRA. Nothing confirmed that second-wave clones peaking on day 37 were specific for SARS-CoV-2.

Germline loops: CDR1 SGHTA, CDR2 FQGTGA. The ends lost 5 bases at V and 2 bases at J; junction bases unmatched: 7. The CDR3 runs 16 residues. The specimen was PBMCs or a T cell subset sorted from them (not recorded which). The rearrangement uses TRBV7-3 and TRBJ2-2; TRBD2 agrees at 8 bases. The clonotype originates from an adult woman who had mild COVID-19 (a few samples of this study predate the infection). Cell type and time point are not known. CDR3 region: CASSTKAGANTGELFF. CDR3 nucleotides: TGTGCCAGCAGCACCAAAGCGGGGGCCAACACCGGGGAGCTGTTTTTT.